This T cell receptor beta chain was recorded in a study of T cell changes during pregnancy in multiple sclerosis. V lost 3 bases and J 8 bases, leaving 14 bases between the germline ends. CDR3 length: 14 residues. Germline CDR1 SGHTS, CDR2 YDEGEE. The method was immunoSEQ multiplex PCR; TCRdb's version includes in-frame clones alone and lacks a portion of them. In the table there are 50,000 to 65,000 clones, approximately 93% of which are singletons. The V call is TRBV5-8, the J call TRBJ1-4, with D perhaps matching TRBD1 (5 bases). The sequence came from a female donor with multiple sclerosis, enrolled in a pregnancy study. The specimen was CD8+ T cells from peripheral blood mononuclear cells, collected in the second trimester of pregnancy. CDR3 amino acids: CASSWGLLEEKLFF. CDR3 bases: TGTGCCAGCAGCTGGGGACTCCTTGAGGAAAAACTGTTTTTT.